These 18 T cell receptor beta chains share one sample of origin, sequenced in a study of blood T cell repertoires in COVID-19. Libraries were prepared by immunoSEQ multiplex PCR; TCRdb keeps only in-frame clonotypes and omits some of them. Of some 290,000 clones in the sample, less than 90% were seen once. Sample: peripheral blood. The receptors originated from a young woman with COVID-19, enrolled during active disease.

In nucleotides, the CDR3 is TGTGCCAGTAGGACAGGCCTACACAATGAGCAGTTCTTC. Protein: CASRTGLHNEQFF. The chain links TRBV2 to TRBJ2-1; TRBD1 matches at 7 bases. The CDR3 contains 13 residues. Germline CDR1 and CDR2: SNHLY and FYNNEI. V gave up 9 bases and J gave up 5 bases; unmatched junction bases: 7. Drawing the rest from reference TRBV2 and TRBJ2-1, the complete variable domain is EPEVTQTPSHQVTQMGQEVILRCVPISNHLYFYWYRQILGQKVEFLVSFYNNEISEKSEIFDDQFSVERPDGSNFTLKIRSTKLEDSAMYFCASRTGLHNEQFFGPGTRLTVL.

The rearrangement joins TRBV19 to TRBJ1-5, with 8 bases fitting TRBD1. CDR3 length: 14 residues. After removal of 5 bases from V and 6 bases from J, the junction contained 6 bases not matched to a gene. Germline V gives CDR1 LNHDA, CDR2 SQIVND (reference sequence). CDR3: CASSPWTGSQPQHF. The CDR3 DNA is TGTGCCAGTAGTCCATGGACAGGGAGTCAGCCCCAGCATTTT.

V gene TRBV10-2 combines with J gene TRBJ2-7; TRBD1 matches at 8 bases. V shed 6 bases, J shed 3 bases, and the junction held 4 bases outside the gene matches. There are 13 residues in the CDR3. Germline CDR1 WSHSY, CDR2 SAAADI. The DNA of the CDR3 is TGCGCCAGCAGAGGACAGGGCTTCTACGAGCAGTACTTC. This gives the protein CASRGQGFYEQYF.

A note on this clone: The sample contains more than one DNA sequence encoding this CDR3. CDR3 bases: TGCGCCAGCAGCCAAGGAGACAGGGGCTACGAGCAGTACTTC. Its translation: CASSQGDRGYEQYF. The chain uses TRBV4-1 and TRBJ2-7; 8 bases map to TRBD1. The CDR3 runs to 14 residues. With 1 base clipped from V and 3 bases from J, the junction kept 2 bases outside the gene matches. CDR1 and CDR2 (germline): MGHRA, YSYEKL.

This chain links TRBV7-9 with TRBJ2-5; TRBD2 agrees at 9 bases. The J segment lost 3 bases and the V segment lost 5 bases, leaving 7 bases of the junction unmatched. Germline loops: CDR1 SEHNR, CDR2 FQNEAQ (reference sequence). This CDR3 region has 15 residues. The DNA of the CDR3 is TGTGCCAGCAGCGTATCTAGCGGGATTAAAGAGACCCAGTACTTC. Protein product: CASSVSSGIKETQYF.

V and J are TRBV28 and TRBJ1-5; 7 bases match TRBD1. Germline CDR1 MDHEN, CDR2 SYDVKM. After removal of 4 bases from V and 5 bases from J, the junction contained 8 bases not matched to a gene. The CDR3 covers 15 residues. The CDR3 sequence: CASSSLGGGDQPQHF. The CDR3 DNA reads as TGTGCCAGCAGTTCGCTAGGGGGCGGGGATCAGCCCCAGCATTTT.

This chain's CDR3 is CASSYGLAGGRETQYF. DNA for the CDR3: TGTGCCAGCAGTTACGGACTAGCGGGGGGCCGGGAGACCCAGTACTTC. The V call is TRBV6-5, the J call TRBJ2-5; 14 nucleotides line up with TRBD2. V was pared by 2 bases and J by 5 bases, with 4 bases of the junction left unmatched. The CDR3 is 16 amino acids. Germline lookup yields CDR1 MNHEY and CDR2 SVGAGI.

The chain is built from TRBV5-5 and TRBJ2-1; 11 positions match TRBD2. The V segment lost 1 base and the J segment 4 bases; nucleotides outside the gene matches: 10. The CDR3 contains 18 residues. Germline assignment: CDR1 SGHKS and CDR2 YYEKEE (reference sequence). The DNA of the CDR3 is TGTGCCAGCAGCTTGTTGCTAGCGGGGGGCAAACCATACAATGAGCAGTTCTTC. As protein: CASSLLLAGGKPYNEQFF. Looking up the rest from reference TRBV5-5 and TRBJ2-1 gives the full variable domain: DAGVTQSPTHLIKTRGQQVTLRCSPISGHKSVSWYQQVLGQGPQFIFQYYEKEERGRGNFPDRFSARQFPNYSSELNVNALLLGDSALYLCASSLLLAGGKPYNEQFFGPGTRLTVL.

The CDR3, as DNA: TGCGCCAGCAGCTGGCCTACTACCTTAGCGGGGGACACCGGGGAGCTGTTTTTT. Translation gives CASSWPTTLAGDTGELFF. The J gene is TRBJ2-2, the V gene TRBV5-1; 9 bases align to TRBD2. J lost 3 bases, V lost 3 bases, and 12 bases had no gene match. Per the germline V gene, CDR1 is SGHRS and CDR2 is YFSETQ. This CDR3 contains 18 residues.

The gene calls are TRBV14 and TRBJ1-6, with D unclear. CDR1 is SGHDN and CDR2 is FVKESK in the germline V gene. Trimming pared 2 bases from V and 10 bases from J, leaving 9 bases between. The length of the CDR3 is 13 residues. The CDR3, as DNA: TGTGCCAGCAGCCAACTAGCTGGGTCACCCCTCCACTTT. Protein: CASSQLAGSPLHF.

The chain employs TRBV7-2 and TRBJ2-1; 7 bases map to TRBD2. This CDR3 spans 16 amino acids. Losses at the gene ends were 0 bases for V and 0 bases for J; bases not matched to a gene: 2. The germline CDR1 and CDR2 sequences are SGHTA and FQGNSA. CDR3 DNA sequence: TGTGCCAGCAGCTTAGCGGGGGGGGTCTCCTACAATGAGCAGTTCTTC. It translates to CASSLAGGVSYNEQFF.

The CDR3: CASSLGQGAQDTGELFF. In DNA, the CDR3 is TGTGCCAGCAGCTTGGGACAGGGGGCGCAGGACACCGGGGAGCTGTTTTTT. V is TRBV7-9 and J is TRBJ2-2; 12 positions match TRBD1. The length of the CDR3 is 17 residues. The ends lost 3 bases at V and 3 bases at J; junction bases unmatched: 5. CDR1 SEHNR and CDR2 FQNEAQ come from the germline V gene (reference sequence).

The V and J genes are TRBV25-1 and TRBJ2-7, with a tentative D call TRBD1 (6 bases). Germline-derived CDR1 and CDR2 are MGHDK and SYGVNS. This CDR3 region has 13 residues. V was trimmed by 5 bases and J by 7 bases, leaving 15 bases between them. The CDR3 here is CASSWGPPLEQYF. CDR3 sequence (DNA): TGTGCCAGCAGTTGGGGGCCCCCCCTAGAGCAGTACTTC.

This clone was observed once. V and J are TRBV5-1 and TRBJ1-4, with a weak D call TRBD1 (5 bases). The V end lost 4 bases, the J end lost 8 bases, and 9 bases lay between the germline ends. Germline V lookup: CDR1 SGHRS, CDR2 YFSETQ. The CDR3 length is 12 residues. The CDR3 nucleotides read TGCGCCAGCAGCGATGACAGCGAAAAACTGTTTTTT. Amino acid sequence: CASSDDSEKLFF. The full variable domain, in which reference TRBV5-1 and TRBJ1-4 provide the parts outside the CDR3, is KAGVTQTPRYLIKTRGQQVTLSCSPISGHRSVSWYQQTPGQGLQFLFEYFSETQRNKGNFPGRFSGRQFSNSRSEMNVSTLELGDSALYLCASSDDSEKLFFGSGTQLSVL.

The V call is TRBV6-6, the J call TRBJ2-1, with TRBD2 matching over 9 bases. Germline values: CDR1 MNHNY, CDR2 SVGAGI (reference sequence). There are 14 residues in the CDR3. The V gene end was trimmed by 5 bases and the J gene end by 6 bases; junction bases not matched to a gene: 5. This chain's CDR3 is CASSPRGGSNEQFF. As DNA, the CDR3 is TGTGCCAGCAGTCCGCGGGGGGGGAGCAATGAGCAGTTCTTC.

The CDR3 DNA sequence: TGTGCCAGCAGCCGGGGGGAGAATAATGAAAAACTGTTTTTT. Protein sequence: CASSRGENNEKLFF. The V call is TRBV3-1 (or the pseudogene TRBV3-2), the J call TRBJ1-4; a weak D match, TRBD1 (5 bases). From germline, CDR1 is LGHDT and CDR2 YNNKEL (reference sequence). The CDR3 consists of 14 residues. Trimming took 4 bases from V and 4 from J, leaving 10 bases between them.

This rearrangement joins TRBV5-1 to TRBJ2-7, with D perhaps TRBD2 (6 bases). The germline V gene encodes CDR1 SGHRS and CDR2 YFSETQ. Trimming removed 0 bases from V and 4 bases from J, with 14 bases in between. The CDR3 loop spans 15 amino acids. The CDR3 DNA follows: TGCGCCAGCAGCTTGGGAAGGGCGGGATCATACGAGCAGTACTTC. Amino acids: CASSLGRAGSYEQYF.

There are a few counts of this clone. This chain links TRBV2 with TRBJ1-5; tentative D call: TRBD1 (5 bases). The germline V gene has CDR1 SNHLY and CDR2 FYNNEI. The CDR3 runs to 14 residues. V dropped 7 bases and J dropped 7 bases, with 17 bases sitting between them. This CDR3 reads CASTSHERGQPQHF. The CDR3 nucleotides read TGTGCCAGCACCTCGCACGAACGGGGGCAGCCCCAGCATTTT.